The 5 T cell receptor beta chains in this list originate from one sample, sequenced in a study of blood T cell repertoires in COVID-19. The repertoire was sequenced with immunoSEQ multiplex PCR; TCRdb's copy has only in-frame clones and lacks some. Of approximately 200,000 clones in the sample, roughly 87% are singletons; the top ten hold 10%. The sample consisted of PBMCs or T cells enriched from blood (not recorded which). These receptors all come from a man in his late teens or twenties with acute COVID-19.

V gene TRBV18 combines with J gene TRBJ2-3, with 7 positions matching TRBD1. The germline gives CDR1 KGHSH, CDR2 LQKENI. The ends lost 0 bases at V and 2 bases at J; junction bases unmatched: 8. The CDR3 has 17 residues. CDR3 sequence reads: CASSPPILGQDTDTQYF. The CDR3 DNA sequence: TGTGCCAGCTCACCACCGATCTTAGGACAGGACACAGATACGCAGTATTTT.

This clone was observed a handful of times. This chain links TRBV5-1 with TRBJ2-7; 8 bases match TRBD1. The V and J ends lost 0 bases and 6 bases, in that order; junction bases with no gene match: 5. Germline V gives CDR1 SGHRS, CDR2 YFSETQ. The CDR3 consists of 14 residues. As DNA, the CDR3 is TGCGCCAGCAGCTTGGACAGGGGGAAGCGCGAGCAGTACTTC. Translation gives CASSLDRGKREQYF.

This chain uses TRBV23-1 with TRBJ1-4, with 8 bases fitting TRBD1. TRBV23-1 is an open reading frame, and its role is uncertain. The ends lost 0 bases at V and 7 bases at J; junction bases unmatched: 10. This CDR3 has 17 amino acids. The DNA of the CDR3 is TGCGCCAGCAGTCAATCCAGGCAGGGGGCGATCGGTGAAAAACTGTTTTTT. It encodes CASSQSRQGAIGEKLFF.

The CDR3 region has the DNA TGTGCCAGCAGCGAGGGACAATTCTACGAGCAGTACTTC. This translates into CASSEGQFYEQYF. This chain connects TRBV9 to TRBJ2-7, with a tentative D call TRBD1 (6 bases). The CDR3 runs 13 residues. The germline V and J ends were trimmed by 3 bases and 3 bases, with 10 bases remaining between them. Germline CDR1 reads SGDLS; CDR2 reads YYNGEE.

V is TRBV30 and J is TRBJ1-1, with TRBD1 matching over 11 bases. V shed 3 bases and J 4 bases; nucleotides not matched to a gene: 10. The CDR3 runs to 16 residues. Per germline, CDR1 GTSNPN and CDR2 SVGIG (reference sequence). The CDR3 coding sequence is TGTGCCTGGAGGAGAAGGACAGGGACAGGGGGCACTGAAGCTTTCTTT. This codes for CAWRRRTGTGGTEAFF.